The rows below give T cell receptor beta chains drawn from one sample of a study of OX40 agonist ivuxolimab in advanced cancers. The data were produced by immunoSEQ multiplex PCR, yet TCRdb's version contains in-frame clones alone and is incomplete. Seen here are fewer than 75,000 clones, about 89% observed once, and the top ten hold 4% to 5%. The material sequenced was CD4+ or CD8+ T cells sorted from blood, taken in a trial of the OX40 agonist ivuxolimab. The receptor source for this set is an adult with an advanced solid tumor such as melanoma, head and neck, liver or kidney cancer. CDR3s include the opening cysteine and the closing phenylalanine or tryptophan. Each record gives: V gene, clone size, J gene, D gene, CDR3 length, CDR3 protein, CDR3 DNA. A D gene is named only where the DNA matches it firmly. Clone sizes are given selectively: once, few, many, or a class where the clone is expanded.

TRBV6-5	NA	TRBJ2-7	NA	15	CASSPAGDRVYEQYF	TGTGCCAGCAGCCCAGCGGGGGACAGGGTTTACGAGCAGTACTTC
TRBV4-2	few	TRBJ1-1	NA	12	CASSQGNTEAFF	TGTGCCAGCAGCCAAGGCAACACTGAAGCTTTCTTT
TRBV19	NA	TRBJ1-1	TRBD1	17	CASTLGTGTGPDTEAFF	TGTGCCAGTACCCTAGGGACCGGGACAGGGCCGGACACTGAAGCTTTCTTT
TRBV9	NA	TRBJ2-1	NA	16	CASSVLDSPSYNEQFF	TGTGCCAGCAGCGTATTGGACAGCCCATCCTACAATGAGCAGTTCTTC
TRBV6-5	NA	TRBJ1-4	NA	13	CASQGWGNEKLFF	TGTGCCAGCCAGGGGTGGGGTAATGAAAAACTGTTTTTT
TRBV18	NA	TRBJ2-5	TRBD2	17	CASSPRASGRAPETQYF	TGTGCCAGCTCACCACGCGCTAGCGGGAGGGCCCCAGAGACCCAGTACTTC
TRBV27	NA	TRBJ2-3	TRBD1	15	CASSQTGVGTDTQYF	TGTGCCAGCAGTCAAACAGGGGTAGGCACAGATACGCAGTATTTT
TRBV4-3	NA	TRBJ1-1	TRBD1	13	CASSLQGANEAFF	TGCGCCAGCAGCCTACAGGGGGCGAATGAAGCTTTCTTT
TRBV6-5	NA	TRBJ2-5	TRBD2	14	CASSSGLVGETQYF	TGTGCCAGCAGTTCGGGACTAGTGGGAGAGACCCAGTACTTC
TRBV19	NA	TRBJ1-1	NA	20	CASRPQPGTPGLYMNTEAFF	TGTGCCAGTAGACCACAACCCGGGACCCCGGGCCTGTATATGAACACTGAAGCTTTCTTT